This T cell receptor beta chain originates from a study of T cell responses to AZD1222 COVID-19 vaccine. Study outcomes and limitations: Repertoires were sampled only after the peak T cell response.

Trimming cost V 0 bases and J 5 bases, with 13 bases left between them. Germline CDR1 and CDR2: MNHEY and SMNVEV (reference sequence). The length of the CDR3 is 15 residues. For this clone: Its target is unknown.

Sequencing used immunoSEQ multiplex PCR; TCRdb keeps in-frame clones, though not all of them. Of roughly 46,000 clones in the sample, approximately 90% were seen once. Specimen: peripheral blood, collected 28 days after the second AZD1222 dose. V and J are TRBV27 and TRBJ1-2, with D possibly being TRBD1 (6 bases). The source of this sequence is an adult who received the AZD1222 COVID-19 vaccine. This CDR3 is CASSLSDTGLYGYTF. DNA of the CDR3: TGTGCCAGCAGTTTATCGGACACAGGGCTTTATGGCTACACCTTC.